The sequence of this TCR beta chain was determined in a study of response to subunit inactivated influenza vaccine. Trimming shortened V by 8 bases and J by 7 bases, and 11 bases separated the two germline ends. The CDR3 is 11 amino acids. The V gene's germline CDR1 is SEHNR and CDR2 FQNEAQ (reference sequence). This clonotype was counted a few times. The antigen is not known. General study results and limits: Few new T cells, the authors suggested, are recruited by each seasonal influenza vaccination.

TCRdb called the RT-PCR reads again in MiXCR, with one record for every CDR3 protein. The sample gives about 520,000 distinct CDR3 sequences, around 25% of which show up once; approximately 2% is in the top ten. The sequenced sample was CD4+ T cells sorted from PBMCs, obtained roughly 5 days after vaccination. The receptor was isolated from a man aged 50 to 59 who received an inactivated influenza vaccine. The chain combines TRBV7-9 with TRBJ1-2; D is undetermined. This chain's CDR3 is CASANVRGYTF. CDR3 bases: TGTGCCAGCGCAAACGTTCGTGGCTACACCTTC.